These 19 T cell receptor beta chains share one sample of origin, sequenced in a study of blood T cell repertoires in COVID-19. TCRdb's table, derived via immunoSEQ multiplex PCR, lists solely in-frame clones and lacks some. The sample consists of 200,000 to 250,000 clones, 70% to 90% of them appearing once. What was sequenced was peripheral blood. These receptors originate from a man aged 50 to 60 with acute or convalescent COVID-19.

Concerning this clone: Other DNA sequences from this sample encode an identical CDR3 as well. The gene calls are TRBV9 and TRBJ2-3; 7 bases align to TRBD2. V lost 3 bases and J lost 0; bases outside the gene matches: 1. Germline CDR1 SGDLS, CDR2 YYNGEE. This CDR3 spans 14 amino acids. CDR3 nucleotides: TGTGCCAGCAGCGCCGGGGGGAGCACAGATACGCAGTATTTT. This sequence encodes CASSAGGSTDTQYF. The full variable domain, with the rest looked up from reference TRBV9 and TRBJ2-3, is DSGVTQTPKHLITATGQRVTLRCSPRSGDLSVYWYQQSLDQGLQFLIQYYNGEERAKGNILERFSAQQFPDLHSELNLSSLELGDSALYFCASSAGGSTDTQYFGPGTRLTVL.

The chain combines TRBV18 with TRBJ1-4; D ambiguous. V was trimmed by 2 bases and J by 7 bases, leaving 20 bases between them. The CDR3 runs to 17 residues. Germline CDR1 is KGHSH and CDR2 is LQKENI. CDR3 in DNA: TGTGCCAGCTCACCATATAAGACCGTAGGAGTCGGTGAAAAACTGTTTTTT. This encodes CASSPYKTVGVGEKLFF.

The V and J genes are TRBV5-4 and TRBJ2-3; TRBD1 agrees at 9 bases. CDR3 length: 15 amino acids. V trimming: 5 bases; J trimming: 1 base; junction bases outside the gene matches: 5. Germline V gene sequence: CDR1 SGHNT, CDR2 YYREEE (reference sequence). The CDR3 DNA sequence: TGTGCCAGCAGGTACCGGACAGGGGGCACAGATACGCAGTATTTT. Translated, it gives CASRYRTGGTDTQYF.

The chain recombines TRBV16 with TRBJ1-6, with 8 bases fitting TRBD1. The length of the CDR3 is 19 residues. Germline-derived CDR1 and CDR2 are KGHSY and FQNENV. Trimming cost V 0 bases and J 1 base; bases outside gene matches: 8. The chain's CDR3 is CASSQSPRQGFSYNSPLHF. In nucleotides, the CDR3 is TGTGCCAGCAGCCAATCCCCGAGACAGGGGTTTTCCTATAATTCACCCCTCCACTTT.

The chain is built from TRBV27 and TRBJ1-1, with a weak D call TRBD1 (5 bases). The germline gives CDR1 MNHEY, CDR2 SMNVEV (reference sequence). Trimming shortened V by 5 bases and J by 4 bases, and 11 bases separated the two germline ends. The CDR3 has 13 residues. The CDR3 spells CASSRGSRTEAFF. CDR3 in DNA: TGTGCCAGCAGTCGGGGGAGTCGCACTGAAGCTTTCTTT.

The chain is built from TRBV6-5 and TRBJ2-7, with D perhaps matching TRBD1 (6 bases). The CDR3 runs to 12 residues. Germline values: CDR1 MNHEY, CDR2 SVGAGI. The V end was cut by 10 bases, the J end by 4 bases, with 14 bases between. The CDR3 sequence: CAISGHRYEQYF. In DNA, the CDR3 is TGTGCCATCTCGGGACACCGTTACGAGCAGTACTTC.

The chain carries TRBV3-1 (or the pseudogene TRBV3-2) and TRBJ1-2; no definite D call. The germline V gene has CDR1 LGHDT and CDR2 YNNKEL (reference sequence). V lost 4 bases and J lost 1, with 13 bases in between. The CDR3 runs 15 residues. The CDR3 nucleotides are TGTGCCAGCAGCCCAGGAGGTAATAATAACTATGGCTACACCTTC. Translated, it gives CASSPGGNNNYGYTF.

The chain links TRBV11-1 to TRBJ1-1; D not certain. Germline V lookup: CDR1 SGHAT, CDR2 FQDESV (reference sequence). CDR3 length equals 13 residues. V gave up 5 bases and J gave up 4 bases, with 11 bases separating them. This CDR3 reads CASSGLDGTEAFF. CDR3 bases: TGTGCCAGCAGCGGACTTGACGGCACTGAAGCTTTCTTT.

This clone has only one observation. The chain employs TRBV14 and TRBJ2-1; TRBD2 aligns across 8 bases. Germline CDR1 reads SGHDN; CDR2 reads FVKESK. CDR3 length equals 15 residues. Trimming cost V 1 base and J 11 bases; bases outside gene matches: 10. CDR3 sequence (DNA): TGTGCCAGCAGCCAAGGGACTAGCTGGAGTGCTAAGCAGTTCTTC. Protein sequence: CASSQGTSWSAKQFF.

This clone was recorded once. The genes are TRBV7-8 and TRBJ1-1; D call uncertain. The CDR3 loop spans 14 amino acids. Trimming stripped 4 bases from V and 3 bases from J, with 12 bases between. Germline CDR1 is SGHVS and CDR2 is FQNEAQ. The CDR3 DNA sequence: TGTGCCAGCAGCTCCAATAGACTCTACACTGAAGCTTTCTTT. It codes for CASSSNRLYTEAFF.

The chain employs TRBV9 and TRBJ2-7, with 11 bases matching TRBD2. The CDR3 sequence is 15 residues long. V trimming: 4 bases; J trimming: 7 bases; junction bases outside the gene matches: 10. Germline assignment: CDR1 SGDLS and CDR2 YYNGEE. CDR3 region: CASSPRVAGGLEQYF. The CDR3 nucleotides read TGTGCCAGCAGCCCCAGGGTAGCGGGAGGGCTGGAGCAGTACTTC.

The gene calls are TRBV7-8 and TRBJ2-2, with D possibly matching TRBD2 (6 bases). Trimming removed 1 base from V and 0 bases from J, with 9 bases in between. Germline assignment: CDR1 SGHVS and CDR2 FQNEAQ. The CDR3 extends over 16 amino acids. This CDR3 reads CASSLGGGTNTGELFF. In DNA form, the CDR3 reads TGTGCCAGCAGCTTAGGCGGCGGGACGAACACCGGGGAGCTGTTTTTT. The full variable domain, rest sourced from reference TRBV7-8 and TRBJ2-2, is GAGVSQSPRYKVAKRGQDVALRCDPISGHVSLFWYQQALGQGPEFLTYFQNEAQLDKSGLPSDRFFAERPEGSVSTLKIQRTQQEDSAVYLCASSLGGGTNTGELFFGEGSRLTVL.

This rearrangement joins TRBV10-3 to TRBJ1-1; D uncertain. CDR1 is ENHRY and CDR2 is SYGVKD in the germline V gene. V lost 10 bases and J lost 7, with 22 bases in between. The CDR3 has 14 residues. CDR3 nucleotide sequence: TGTGCCACCCCTAACAGCCGGGAATTATATGAAGCTTTCTTT. It codes for CATPNSRELYEAFF.

The rearrangement links TRBV7-9 to TRBJ1-3; D unresolved. V gave up 0 bases and J gave up 4 bases, with 4 bases separating them. CDR1 is SEHNR, CDR2 FQNEAQ, per germline (reference sequence). The CDR3 loop spans 13 amino acids. The chain's CDR3 is CASSLAQGNTIYF. In DNA form, the CDR3 reads TGTGCCAGCAGCTTAGCGCAGGGAAACACCATATATTTT. Full variable domain (remainder filled in from reference TRBV7-9 and TRBJ1-3): DTGVSQNPRHKITKRGQNVTFRCDPISEHNRLYWYRQTLGQGPEFLTYFQNEAQLEKSRLLSDRFSAERPKGSFSTLEIQRTEQGDSAMYLCASSLAQGNTIYFGEGSWLTVV.

The CDR3: CASSISGTGNEQFF. The CDR3 nucleotides are TGTGCCAGTAGTATATCCGGGACAGGGAATGAGCAGTTCTTC. The genes are TRBV19 and TRBJ2-1, with TRBD1 matching 9 bases. The CDR3 is made up of 14 amino acids. V gave up 2 bases and J gave up 7 bases; unmatched junction bases: 3. CDR1 and CDR2 from the germline V gene are LNHDA and SQIVND (reference sequence).

The V gene is TRBV9, the J gene TRBJ1-5, with D unresolved. The ends were cut back, 4 bases at V and 7 bases at J, with 15 bases in the middle. CDR1 and CDR2 (germline): SGDLS, YYNGEE. The CDR3 is 14 amino acids. The CDR3 DNA reads TGTGCCAGCAGCCCTGGACTTACTCTACAGCCCCAGCATTTT. Its translation is CASSPGLTLQPQHF.

CDR3 residues: CASSDQTGRYGYTF. CDR3 DNA: TGTGCCAGCAGTGACCAGACAGGGAGGTATGGCTACACCTTC. V gene TRBV6-1 combines with J gene TRBJ1-2; 7 nucleotides line up with TRBD1. J lost 5 bases, V lost 3 bases, and 6 bases had no gene match. The CDR3 spans 14 residues. CDR1 is MNHNS and CDR2 is SASEGT in the germline V gene.

This rearrangement joins TRBV27 to TRBJ1-6, with TRBD1 matching over 11 bases. J gave up 4 bases and V 6 bases, and 5 bases lay outside the gene matches. The CDR3 runs 16 residues. CDR1 is MNHEY and CDR2 is SMNVEV in the germline V gene (reference sequence). The CDR3 region has the DNA TGTGCCAGCAGCCGGGACAGGGGGATTTATAATTCACCCCTCCACTTT. Translated: CASSRDRGIYNSPLHF.

The chain carries TRBV4-1 and TRBJ2-7, with 11 bases lining up with TRBD1. The trim removed 4 bases at V and 6 bases at J, leaving 5 bases unmatched. The V gene's germline CDR1 is MGHRA and CDR2 YSYEKL. The CDR3 has 14 residues. The CDR3 region has the DNA TGCGCCAGCAGCCTTATCGGGACAGGGGGCGAGCAGTACTTC. It specifies CASSLIGTGGEQYF.